This TCR beta chain emerged from a study of T cell responses to AZD1222 COVID-19 vaccine. General observations from the study: The study found Spike-specific TCR breadth and depth rose after two AZD1222 doses. Distributed over spike, vaccine-associated CD4 TCRs predominated at 160-218 and 743-854.

This clone was counted only a few times. Its cognate antigen is unknown. The germline gives CDR1 SGHKS, CDR2 YYEKEE (reference sequence). Trimming at V came to 3 bases and at J to 3 bases, leaving 8 bases not matched to a gene. The CDR3 extends over 16 amino acids. Method: immunoSEQ multiplex PCR; TCRdb's copy keeps in-frame clones and lacks some. Counted here are 100,000 or so clones, around 90% occurring once; the ten biggest clones make up around 10%. This chain links TRBV5-5 with TRBJ1-3; 8 bases map to TRBD1. The clonotype comes from an adult in good health. Sample: peripheral blood, taken on day 0 of AZD1222 vaccination. CDR3 loop: CASSSPGTGDGNTIYF. The CDR3 region has the DNA TGTGCCAGCAGCTCTCCCGGGACAGGAGATGGAAACACCATATATTTT.